This passage covers 10 T cell receptor beta chains from one sample sequenced in a study of tumor and adjacent non-tumor tissue in lung cancer. TCRbeta libraries were built with three rounds of nested PCR, modified from ARM-PCR. MiXCR, applied by TCRdb to the multiplex PCR reads, yields one record per CDR3 protein. The profile shows about 90,000 distinct CDR3 sequences, more than 75% of them singletons. RNA was extracted from bulk tissue without any cell sorting. More than 3 cm separated this lung sample from the edge of the tumor. Sequencing input: distant non-tumor lung tissue. The receptor source for this set is a woman aged 50 to 60 with non-small cell lung cancer.

As for this clonotype: This likely comes from a read error, as the CDR3 has no conserved phenylalanine or tryptophan at its end. The DNA is omitted, as the CDR3 cannot be located on it reliably, and the CDR3 follows TCRdb's listing. The gene calls are TRBV6-6 and TRBJ2-7; TRBD2, the table's D call, lacks a check against the DNA. The CDR3 has 12 amino acids, counting both end residues. Germline assignment: CDR1 MNHNY and CDR2 SVGAGI (reference sequence). The CDR3: CASSYQQGPPIL.

As for this clonotype: One end of the junction varies from germline; a read error may be responsible. The rearrangement uses TRBV29-1 and TRBJ2-1; D possibly corresponds to TRBD2 (5 bases). The V gene's germline CDR1 is SQVTM and CDR2 ANQGSEA. This CDR3 has 17 residues. The CDR3 DNA sequence: TGCAGCGTTGAAGGGGGAGACAAGGTGGTGTTCTACAATGAGCACTTCTTC. Protein: CSVEGGDKVVFYNEHFF.

This clonotype was seen once. The limits of the CDR3 on the DNA are not certain, so only TCRdb's listed CDR3 is given. The chain recombines TRBV11-2 with TRBJ1-2; TRBD1 was called by the table and not checked on the DNA. The CDR3 numbers 16 amino acids, ends counted. Looked up from germline, CDR1 is SGHAT and CDR2 is FQNNGV. CDR3 residues: CASSLETGGRGYGCTF.

CDR3 in amino acids: CSVVRSIEAFF. The CDR3 nucleotides read TGCAGCGTTGTCAGGAGTATTGAAGCTTTCTTT. The V and J genes are TRBV29-1 and TRBJ1-1; D not certain. The CDR3 contains 11 residues. V was trimmed by 4 bases and J by 7 bases, leaving 10 bases between them. Looked up from germline, CDR1 is SQVTM and CDR2 is ANQGSEA.

The V call is TRBV6-5, the J call TRBJ2-7; TRBD2 aligns across 7 bases. Germline V gives CDR1 MNHEY, CDR2 SVGAGI. The CDR3 is made up of 14 amino acids. V dropped 4 bases and J dropped 4; count of bases not matched to a gene: 7. The CDR3: CASSCGGAPYEQYF. CDR3 nucleotides: TGTGCCAGCAGTTGCGGGGGAGCCCCTTACGAGCAGTACTTC.

As regards this clonotype: This is likely a read error, given that the CDR3 carries no conserved phenylalanine or tryptophan at its end. The V gene is TRBV6-6, the J gene TRBJ2-3; 7 bases map to TRBD2. The CDR3 length is 14 residues. Per germline, CDR1 MNHNY and CDR2 SVGAGI (reference sequence). CDR3 DNA: TGTGCCAGCACTCCGGGAGGCCACACAGCTACGCAGTATTGT. The encoded protein is CASTPGGHTATQYC.

With respect to this clonotype: This clone may be a read error of a much larger clone one base away. The chain recombines TRBV20-1 with TRBJ2-7, with 7 bases aligning to TRBD1. The CDR3 length is 11 residues. Germline V gives CDR1 DFQATT, CDR2 SNEGSKA (reference sequence). The V and J ends lost 6 bases and 5 bases, in that order; junction bases with no gene match: 4. CDR3 sequence (DNA): TGCAGTGCCACCGGGACAGACGAGCAGTACTTC. Translation gives CSATGTDEQYF.

This sequence joins TRBV10-3 and TRBJ1-1; D unclear. The V end was cut by 8 bases, the J end by 0 bases, with 16 bases between. The CDR3 totals 15 residues. The V gene's germline CDR1 is ENHRY and CDR2 SYGVKD. The CDR3 reads CAIGNGGDMNTEAFF. The CDR3 region has the DNA TGTGCCATCGGTAATGGAGGAGATATGAACACTGAAGCTTTCTTT.

Note on this clonotype: Just one base apart from a much larger clone, this may be a read error. The chain links TRBV5-1 to TRBJ1-2, with D maybe TRBD1 (5 bases). V was clipped by 4 bases and J by 7 bases, with 17 bases between them. Germline CDR1 and CDR2: SGHRS and YFSETQ. The CDR3 runs 14 residues. The CDR3: CASSSGDSLGGYTF. DNA for the CDR3: TGCGCCAGCAGCAGCGGAGACAGCTTAGGTGGCTACACCTTC.

On this clonotype: Sequence at one end of the junction differs from germline and may be a read error. This rearrangement joins TRBV4-1 to TRBJ2-7; a possible D gene is TRBD2 (6 bases). The germline CDR1 and CDR2 sequences are MGHRA and YSYEKL. This CDR3 comprises 16 residues. CDR3 nucleotide sequence: TGCGCCAGCATCCAAGAAGTAGCTAGCGCTCACTACGAGCAGTACTTC. It translates to CASIQEVASAHYEQYF.